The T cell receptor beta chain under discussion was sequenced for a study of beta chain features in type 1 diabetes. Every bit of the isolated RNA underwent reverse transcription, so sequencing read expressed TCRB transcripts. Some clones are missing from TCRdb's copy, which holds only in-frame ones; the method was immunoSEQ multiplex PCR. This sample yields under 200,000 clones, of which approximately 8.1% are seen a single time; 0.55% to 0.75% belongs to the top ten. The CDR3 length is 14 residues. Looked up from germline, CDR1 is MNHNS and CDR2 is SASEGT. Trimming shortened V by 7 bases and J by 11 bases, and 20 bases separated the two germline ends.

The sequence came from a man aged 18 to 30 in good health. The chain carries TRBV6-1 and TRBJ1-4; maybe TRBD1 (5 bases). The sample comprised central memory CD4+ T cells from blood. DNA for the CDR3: TGTGCCAGCACCCCCACCGTCAGGGCGGGGAAACTGTTTTTT. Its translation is CASTPTVRAGKLFF.